A selection of T cell receptor beta chains follows, all from one sample in a study of cytomegalovirus exposure and HLA in healthy donors. Libraries were prepared by immunoSEQ multiplex PCR; TCRdb keeps only in-frame clonotypes and omits some of them. The sample holds 70,000 to 85,000 clones. The sample comprised PBMCs. The receptors derive from a female donor in good health and CMV-seropositive. CDR3s include the opening cysteine and the closing phenylalanine or tryptophan. A D gene is named only where the DNA matches it firmly.

v_call	d_call	j_call	cdr3_aa	cdr3_nt
TRBV5-6	-	TRBJ1-4	CASSLSTPGVEKLFF	TGTGCCAGCAGCTTAAGCACCCCAGGGGTGGAAAAACTGTTTTTT
TRBV9	TRBD1	TRBJ2-7	CASSVGPGQRNITYEQYF	TGTGCCAGCAGCGTAGGGCCGGGACAGAGAAATATTACCTACGAGCAGTACTTC
TRBV9	-	TRBJ2-7	CASSESGSFSYEQYF	TGTGCCAGCAGCGAGTCGGGGTCATTCTCCTACGAGCAGTACTTC
TRBV5-1	-	TRBJ2-7	CASSLEAGISSYEQYF	TGCGCCAGCAGCTTGGAAGCAGGGATTAGCTCCTACGAGCAGTACTTC
TRBV6-1	TRBD2	TRBJ2-1	CASSLLAGGRDEQFF	TGTGCCAGCAGCCTACTAGCGGGGGGGCGGGATGAGCAGTTCTTC
TRBV2	-	TRBJ2-3	CASSDLGQSTDTQYF	TGTGCCAGCAGTGATTTAGGACAGAGCACAGATACGCAGTATTTT
TRBV7-2	-	TRBJ2-2	CASRPLGGAHTGELFF	TGTGCCAGCAGACCCCTGGGGGGGGCCCACACCGGGGAGCTGTTTTTT
TRBV5-6	TRBD1	TRBJ2-7	CASSFYRGKRQVDEQYF	TGTGCCAGCAGCTTCTACAGGGGAAAACGACAGGTAGACGAGCAGTACTTC
TRBV7-8	-	TRBJ2-7	CASSLAESGLRDEQYF	TGTGCCAGCAGCTTAGCTGAGTCAGGGCTGAGAGACGAGCAGTACTTC
TRBV4-3	-	TRBJ1-1	CASSQDQGRAEAFF	TGCGCCAGCAGCCAAGATCAGGGAAGGGCTGAAGCTTTCTTT
TRBV19	-	TRBJ2-7	CASSNWYEQYF	TGTGCCAGTAGTAACTGGTACGAGCAGTACTTC
TRBV9	TRBD1	TRBJ2-5	CASSAWDSRQETQYF	TGTGCCAGCAGCGCTTGGGACAGCCGACAAGAGACCCAGTACTTC
TRBV11-2	-	TRBJ1-1	CASSLDTANTEAFF	TGTGCCAGCAGCCTCGACACAGCGAACACTGAAGCTTTCTTT
TRBV13	TRBD1	TRBJ2-7	CASSSPLRGLGEQYF	TGTGCCAGCAGCTCCCCCCTAAGGGGGCTGGGCGAGCAGTACTTC
TRBV4-1	TRBD1	TRBJ1-6	CASSPGQGPSNSPLHF	TGCGCCAGCAGCCCTGGACAGGGGCCGTCTAATTCACCCCTCCACTTT
TRBV9	-	TRBJ1-1	CASSARTSNTEAFF	TGTGCCAGCAGCGCAAGGACAAGCAACACTGAAGCTTTCTTT
TRBV4-3	TRBD2	TRBJ2-1	CASSQDLAGGSSYNEQFF	TGCGCCAGCAGCCAAGATCTAGCGGGGGGGTCGTCCTACAATGAGCAGTTCTTC
TRBV20-1	-	TRBJ2-7	CSARSTYEQYF	TGCAGTGCGCGTAGCACCTACGAGCAGTACTTC
TRBV4-3	-	TRBJ1-1	CASSRGRQMNTEAFF	TGCGCCAGCAGCCGGGGCAGGCAAATGAACACTGAAGCTTTCTTT
TRBV6-6	TRBD1	TRBJ2-7	CASTEGQGYEQYF	TGTGCCAGCACAGAGGGACAGGGGTACGAGCAGTACTTC
TRBV9	-	TRBJ1-2	CASSVATPIGRFTF	TGTGCCAGCAGCGTAGCTACCCCCATCGGGAGGTTCACCTTC
TRBV5-4	-	TRBJ2-3	CASSKDFLLGDTQYF	TGTGCCAGCAGCAAGGACTTTCTTCTCGGAGATACGCAGTATTTT